These 25 T cell receptor beta chains were all obtained from the same sample, sequenced in a study of glioma-infiltrating T cells after dendritic cell vaccination. Profiled with immunoSEQ multiplex PCR; TCRdb holds only in-frame clones, not every one. The table includes just under 85,000 clones, around 90% detected once. This specimen was blood, taken before dendritic cell vaccination. The receptors stem from a human donor with glioblastoma.

This clone was counted only a few times. V gene TRBV6-1 combines with J gene TRBJ2-3, with 11 bases lining up with TRBD2. The CDR3 sequence is 16 residues long. Per germline, CDR1 MNHNS and CDR2 SASEGT. V trimming: 2 bases; J trimming: 5 bases; junction bases outside the gene matches: 6. Here the CDR3 DNA reads TGTGCCAGCAGTGAATATAGCGGGGGGGCAGAAGATACGCAGTATTTT. Its translation is CASSEYSGGAEDTQYF.

This chain joins TRBV5-1 and TRBJ1-2; 8 bases are a match to TRBD1. The CDR3 length is 14 residues. The V gene's germline CDR1 is SGHRS and CDR2 YFSETQ. V lost 4 bases to trimming and J lost 6 bases; unmatched junction nucleotides: 8. The CDR3 sequence is CASSEAGGEDGYTF. CDR3 nucleotide sequence: TGCGCCAGCAGCGAAGCAGGGGGCGAGGATGGCTACACCTTC.

The chain joins TRBV10-2 to TRBJ2-2; 7 nucleotides agree with TRBD2. This CDR3 is 16 amino acids long. Germline V lookup: CDR1 WSHSY, CDR2 SAAADI. Trimming cost V 8 bases and J 0 bases; bases outside gene matches: 9. The CDR3 DNA follows: TGCGCCAGCCTAGACGGGAGGACGACGAACACCGGGGAGCTGTTTTTT. Translated: CASLDGRTTNTGELFF.

The V call is TRBV9, the J call TRBJ2-3, with 8 bases matching TRBD2. The CDR3 extends over 15 amino acids. The trim removed 2 bases at V and 3 bases at J, leaving 5 bases unmatched. Germline-derived CDR1 and CDR2 are SGDLS and YYNGEE. The CDR3 DNA follows: TGTGCCAGCAGCGTCTCCGGGACTAGAACAGATACGCAGTATTTT. As protein: CASSVSGTRTDTQYF.

The chain employs TRBV6-1 and TRBJ1-5; a possible D gene is TRBD1 (5 bases). CDR1 and CDR2 from the germline V gene are MNHNS and SASEGT. CDR3 length: 15 residues. V was pared by 6 bases and J by 0 bases, with 12 bases between. Here the CDR3 DNA reads TGTGCCAGCAGACCGGTCGACAGTAGCAATCAGCCCCAGCATTTT. Amino acid sequence: CASRPVDSSNQPQHF.

The chain employs TRBV6-5 and TRBJ2-7, with a tentative D call TRBD2 (6 bases). V dropped 8 bases and J dropped 2 bases, with 10 bases sitting between them. The V gene's germline CDR1 is MNHEY and CDR2 SVGAGI. The CDR3 totals 12 residues. The CDR3 protein is CASGRGTYEQYF. CDR3 sequence (DNA): TGTGCCAGCGGGCGGGGCACCTACGAGCAGTACTTC.

V usage is TRBV5-1 and J usage is TRBJ2-7; a possible D gene is TRBD1 (6 bases). The length of the CDR3 is 13 residues. CDR1 and CDR2 (germline): SGHRS, YFSETQ. The germline V and J ends were trimmed by 0 bases and 4 bases, with 8 bases remaining between them. CDR3 coding DNA: TGCGCCAGCAGCTTGGCCAGGGGTTACGAGCAGTACTTC. Translation: CASSLARGYEQYF.

The chain joins TRBV5-8 to TRBJ2-7; 9 positions match TRBD1. CDR1 is SGHTS, CDR2 YDEGEE, per germline. This CDR3 spans 15 amino acids. The V segment lost 4 bases and the J segment 3 bases; nucleotides outside the gene matches: 8. The chain's CDR3 is CASSQEGQGVYEQYF. DNA for the CDR3: TGTGCCAGCAGCCAGGAGGGACAGGGAGTCTACGAGCAGTACTTC.

This chain joins TRBV6-1 and TRBJ1-4, with a tentative D call TRBD1 (6 bases). This CDR3 region has 13 residues. The V end was cut by 11 bases, the J end by 4 bases, with 14 bases between. Germline lookup yields CDR1 MNHNS and CDR2 SASEGT. In DNA, the CDR3 is TGTGCCTCGGAGCGACAGGTTAATGAAAAACTGTTTTTT. This encodes CASERQVNEKLFF.

The J gene is TRBJ1-2, the V gene TRBV13, with 7 bases that match TRBD1. Germline-derived CDR1 and CDR2 are PRHDT and FYEKMQ (reference sequence). The CDR3 length is 12 residues. The V and J ends lost 5 bases and 3 bases, in that order; junction bases with no gene match: 0. The CDR3 DNA follows: TGTGCCAGCAGCGGGACAGACTATGGCTACACCTTC. Translation gives CASSGTDYGYTF.

This sequence joins TRBV5-1 and TRBJ1-4; 8 nucleotides line up with TRBD1. This CDR3 region has 17 residues. The junction had 11 bases not matched to a gene; V was cut back by 0 bases and J by 7 bases. Looked up from germline, CDR1 is SGHRS and CDR2 is YFSETQ. The CDR3 DNA follows: TGCGCCAGCAGCTTGGTGGGACCAACAGGGGGAGGTGAAAAACTGTTTTTT. This sequence encodes CASSLVGPTGGGEKLFF.

Notes on this clone: Compared with germline, one end of the junction differs, possibly owing to a read error. This sequence joins TRBV30 and TRBJ1-3, with TRBD1 as a possible D gene (6 bases). The CDR3 totals 10 residues. The germline gives CDR1 GTSNPN, CDR2 SVGIG (reference sequence). The CDR3 DNA reads as TGTGCCTGGAGCTCGGACAGTACCTTCTTT. This codes for CAWSSDSTFF.

The rearrangement joins TRBV11-3 to TRBJ2-7; 7 bases line up with TRBD1. Looked up from germline, CDR1 is SGHNT and CDR2 is YENEEA. The CDR3 sequence is 13 residues long. V dropped 3 bases and J dropped 6; count of bases not matched to a gene: 5. CDR3 sequence reads: CASSLGYRGEQYF. CDR3 sequence (DNA): TGTGCCAGCAGCTTGGGTTACAGGGGCGAGCAGTACTTC.

This rearrangement joins TRBV29-1 to TRBJ1-4; the match to TRBD1 covers 10 bases. The length of the CDR3 is 12 residues. CDR1 and CDR2 from the germline V gene are SQVTM and ANQGSEA. Trimming removed 6 bases from V and 11 bases from J; junction bases left unmatched: 6. CDR3 bases: TGCAGCGTCGGGACAGGGGTTGACAAACTGTTTTTT. Its translation is CSVGTGVDKLFF.

This chain connects TRBV6-5 to TRBJ2-7, with 10 bases lining up with TRBD1. The CDR3 has 14 residues. The germline CDR1 and CDR2 sequences are MNHEY and SVGAGI. J gave up 5 bases and V 5 bases, and 6 bases lay outside the gene matches. This CDR3 reads CASSAGDRGNEQYF. The CDR3 DNA is TGTGCCAGCAGTGCCGGGGACAGGGGAAACGAGCAGTACTTC.

The rearrangement joins TRBV6-5 to TRBJ1-6, with D possibly TRBD1 on 5 matching bases. The germline gives CDR1 MNHEY, CDR2 SVGAGI. The CDR3 runs 15 residues. The V end was cut by 6 bases, the J end by 7 bases, with 16 bases between. CDR3 bases: TGTGCCAGCAGGCGGGACGCACGGCACAATTCACCCCTCCACTTT. This encodes CASRRDARHNSPLHF.

This chain uses TRBV5-1 with TRBJ2-5; 7 nucleotides line up with TRBD1. V shed 1 base, J shed 2 bases, and the junction held 5 bases outside the gene matches. Germline lookup yields CDR1 SGHRS and CDR2 YFSETQ. There are 15 residues in the CDR3. CDR3 DNA: TGCGCCAGCAGCTTGTACAGGGGCTTACAAGAGACCCAGTACTTC. Residues: CASSLYRGLQETQYF. Full variable domain (rest looked up from reference TRBV5-1 and TRBJ2-5): KAGVTQTPRYLIKTRGQQVTLSCSPISGHRSVSWYQQTPGQGLQFLFEYFSETQRNKGNFPGRFSGRQFSNSRSEMNVSTLELGDSALYLCASSLYRGLQETQYFGPGTRLLVL.

The rearrangement joins TRBV10-3 to TRBJ1-1, with unresolved D. This CDR3 has 12 residues. Germline-derived CDR1 and CDR2 are ENHRY and SYGVKD. Trimming cost V 0 bases and J 10 bases, with 9 bases left between them. CDR3 sequence reads: CAISESGQVAFF. DNA of the CDR3: TGTGCCATCAGTGAGTCGGGTCAGGTAGCTTTCTTT.

The rearrangement links TRBV6-1 to TRBJ2-1; possibly TRBD1 for D (5 bases). V was pared by 9 bases and J by 5 bases, with 20 bases between. This CDR3 has 15 residues. Germline CDR1 and CDR2: MNHNS and SASEGT. The CDR3 DNA reads TGTGCCAGTACCCCAGGGATTACTTGGAACAATGAGCAGTTCTTC. Translating gives CASTPGITWNNEQFF.

This clone is classed as medium-sized. This chain links TRBV28 with TRBJ1-2; D is undetermined. Trimming removed 5 bases at V and 12 bases at J, with 16 bases between. CDR1 MDHEN and CDR2 SYDVKM come from the germline V gene. The CDR3 totals 12 residues. The chain's CDR3 is CASSPPRGGNTF. CDR3 nucleotide sequence: TGTGCCAGCAGTCCCCCTCGGGGTGGGAACACCTTC.

V and J are TRBV27 and TRBJ2-1; 10 nucleotides align to TRBD2. V dropped 3 bases and J dropped 4; count of bases not matched to a gene: 12. This CDR3 has 18 residues. CDR1 MNHEY and CDR2 SMNVEV come from the germline V gene (reference sequence). The CDR3 DNA is TGTGCCAGCAGTTTTGATCGGTCTAGCGGGAGATATTACAATGAGCAGTTCTTC. It is translated as CASSFDRSSGRYYNEQFF.

The V call is TRBV5-1, the J call TRBJ2-7; perhaps TRBD2 as D (6 bases). The V gene's germline CDR1 is SGHRS and CDR2 YFSETQ. Trimming removed 0 bases at V and 2 bases at J, with 12 bases between. The CDR3 runs 15 residues. The CDR3, as DNA: TGCGCCAGCAGCTTGGGGGCTAGCGATGCCTACGAGCAGTACTTC. It codes for CASSLGASDAYEQYF.

The chain recombines TRBV9 with TRBJ2-5; no definite D call. The CDR3 extends over 14 amino acids. Germline values: CDR1 SGDLS, CDR2 YYNGEE. Trimming removed 4 bases at V and 0 bases at J, with 10 bases between. This CDR3 is CASSPTPYQETQYF. CDR3 DNA: TGTGCCAGCAGCCCCACTCCGTACCAAGAGACCCAGTACTTC.

This clone was recorded once. This sequence joins TRBV6-1 and TRBJ1-1; D perhaps matches TRBD1 (6 bases). The V gene's germline CDR1 is MNHNS and CDR2 SASEGT. The V end lost 6 bases, the J end lost 1 base, and 9 bases lay between the germline ends. The CDR3 sequence is 13 residues long. The CDR3 region is CASSKGQNTEAFF. Here the CDR3 DNA reads TGTGCCAGCAGCAAGGGACAGAACACTGAAGCTTTCTTT.

This clone was counted a single time. The chain uses TRBV20-1 and TRBJ2-2; TRBD1 might be the D (5 bases). CDR3 size: 11 residues. The germline CDR1 and CDR2 sequences are DFQATT and SNEGSKA (reference sequence). V lost 3 bases and J lost 6, with 5 bases in between. This CDR3 reads CSARTAGELFF. DNA of the CDR3: TGCAGTGCTAGGACAGCCGGGGAGCTGTTTTTT.